This T cell receptor (beta chain) was observed in a study of T cell repertoires in cytomegalovirus infection. Across the whole study: Carrying CMV and the relevant HLA type showed in public TCR beta signatures. Study findings and constraints: It was HLA-C-restricted CMV-specific TCR beta clonotypes that dominated the response ex vivo. Cumulative frequency of public TCR beta families picked out carriers of CMV plus the relevant HLA.

The germline V gene encodes CDR1 GTSNPN and CDR2 SVGIG (reference sequence). Trimming shortened V by 0 bases and J by 5 bases, and 16 bases separated the two germline ends. This CDR3 is built from 15 residues. A note on this clonotype: Its antigen remains unidentified.

From the reads, TCRdb called clonotypes with MiXCR, one entry per CDR3 protein. Altogether some 220,000 distinct CDR3 sequences are present, about 12% being singletons, with the ten largest covering 1.6%. Sample: PBMCs. V is TRBV30 and J is TRBJ1-2, with D possibly being TRBD1 (5 bases). The clonotype originates from a human donor in good health (CMV status not recorded). Some clones in this sample may be carry-over from other donors' samples. The CDR3 sequence is CAWSVQGETDYGYTF. In DNA, the CDR3 is TGTGCCTGGAGTGTACAAGGGGAAACGGATTATGGCTACACCTTC.